This T cell receptor (beta chain) was identified in a study of blood T cell repertoires in COVID-19. Background on the study: The analysed material was cDNA or gDNA that came from T cells, B-cell-depleted T cells, or PBMCs.

Here immunoSEQ multiplex PCR was the method, and the copy in TCRdb shows in-frame clones only, minus some. The sample consists of roughly 310,000 clones, 90% of them appearing once. The CDR3 length is 15 residues. J gave up 6 bases and V 6 bases, and 6 bases lay outside the gene matches. Germline V CDR1 and CDR2: MNHEY, SMNVEV (reference sequence). Only one count was recorded for this clone. The sequence was collected from a man aged 60 to 69 who had recovered from COVID-19. Sequences were obtained from PBMCs or T cells enriched from blood (not recorded which). The rearrangement joins TRBV27 to TRBJ1-6, with 9 nucleotides matching TRBD1. CDR3 amino acids: CASRHPGQGNSPLHF. DNA for the CDR3: TGTGCCAGCAGACACCCGGGACAGGGTAATTCACCCCTCCACTTT.